This T cell receptor (beta chain) was sequenced in a study of CD8+CD57+ T cells in acquired aplastic anemia. On the study more broadly: The study obtained an average of around 2.9 ug of DNA from sorted CD4+ and CD8+ cells. The average read count for CD4+ cells in healthy donors was around 11 million. Findings of the study overall: Between patients and controls, CD8+ Simpson's diversity did not vary significantly. Patients and controls were found to share around 30 CD8+ CDR3 sequences.

This clonotype turned up a few times. Its antigen remains unknown. The CDR3 loop spans 14 amino acids. From germline, CDR1 is DFQATT and CDR2 SNEGSKA (reference sequence). With 0 bases removed from V and 1 base from J, the gap between germline ends came to 10 bases. Profiles of TCR beta VDJ and CDR3 were generated from a genomic DNA template. TCRdb reprocessed the reads via MiXCR and lists one record per CDR3 protein. The sample lists roughly 420,000 distinct CDR3 sequences, 55% to 70% occurring once. The V and J genes are TRBV20-1 and TRBJ2-7; D is ambiguous. Sequenced material: sorted CD4+, CD8+, or CD8+CD57+ T cells (not recorded which) from PBMCs. This TCR was sampled from a human donor in good health, serving as a control. In DNA, the CDR3 is TGCAGTGCTAGAGATCCCGGTAGGTCCTACGAGCAGTACTTC. Translating gives CSARDPGRSYEQYF.